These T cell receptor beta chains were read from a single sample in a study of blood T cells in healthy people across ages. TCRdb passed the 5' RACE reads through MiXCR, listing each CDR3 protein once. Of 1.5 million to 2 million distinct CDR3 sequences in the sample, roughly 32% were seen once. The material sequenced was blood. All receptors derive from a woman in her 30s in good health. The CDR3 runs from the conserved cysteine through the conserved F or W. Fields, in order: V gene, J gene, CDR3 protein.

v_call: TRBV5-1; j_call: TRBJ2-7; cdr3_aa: CASSQGQGDLEQYF
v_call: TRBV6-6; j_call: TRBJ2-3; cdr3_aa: CASSAQLAGSTDTQYF
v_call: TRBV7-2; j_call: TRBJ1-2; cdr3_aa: CASSLRAEASYGYTF
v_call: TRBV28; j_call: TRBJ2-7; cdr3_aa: CASSLTGRRYEQYF
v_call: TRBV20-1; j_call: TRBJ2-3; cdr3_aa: CSARDQGSTSTDTQYF
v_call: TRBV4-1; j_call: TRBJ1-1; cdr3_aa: CASAWVAEDTEAFF
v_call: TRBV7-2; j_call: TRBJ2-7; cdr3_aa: CASSPTRGFLYEQYF
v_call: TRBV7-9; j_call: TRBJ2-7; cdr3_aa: CASGSFYEQYF
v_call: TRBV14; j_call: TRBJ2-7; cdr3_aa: CASSQDSGISYEQYF
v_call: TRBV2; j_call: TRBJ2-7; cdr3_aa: CASTPQARLGEQYF
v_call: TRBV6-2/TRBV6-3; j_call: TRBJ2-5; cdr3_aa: CASSSHRVTQYF
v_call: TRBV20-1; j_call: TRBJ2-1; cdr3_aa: CSAKGGLGYNEQFF
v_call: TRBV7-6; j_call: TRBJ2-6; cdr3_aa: CASSAGVRGANVLTF
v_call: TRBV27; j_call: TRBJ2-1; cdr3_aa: CASSLWGRNEQFF
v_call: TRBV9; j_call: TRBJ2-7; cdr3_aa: CASSVADATYEQYF
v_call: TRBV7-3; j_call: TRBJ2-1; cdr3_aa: CASSLSGTGFYNEQFF
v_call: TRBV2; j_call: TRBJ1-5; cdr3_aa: CASRPDSKSQPQHF
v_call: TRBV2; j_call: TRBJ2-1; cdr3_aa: CASTKLGTSGIDEQFF
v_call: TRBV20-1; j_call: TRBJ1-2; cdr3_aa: CSAGEANYGYTF
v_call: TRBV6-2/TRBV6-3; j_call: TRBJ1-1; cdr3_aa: CASSYVSRDRGTEAFF
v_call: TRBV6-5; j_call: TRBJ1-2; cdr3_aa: CASSWDREFGYTF
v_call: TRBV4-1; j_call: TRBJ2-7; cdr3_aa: CASSQSAGTSDTYEQYF
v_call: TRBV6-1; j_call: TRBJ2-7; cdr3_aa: CASREVYSSYEQYF
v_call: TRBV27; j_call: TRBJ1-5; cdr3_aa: CASRLGQSGSQPQHF
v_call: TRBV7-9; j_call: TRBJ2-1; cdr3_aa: CASSWTGDLRSYNEQFF
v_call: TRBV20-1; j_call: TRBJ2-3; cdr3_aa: CSASQGGSGNTQYF